The rows below give T cell receptor beta chains drawn from one sample of a study of shared clonotypes between healthy human individuals. TCRdb's copy holds only in-frame clones and misses some; the assay was immunoSEQ multiplex PCR. Of some 740,000 clones listed, 80% to 95% were seen once; the top ten hold about 24%. Source material: naive CD8+ T cells sorted from blood. The origin of the receptors is a man aged 25-45 years in good health. The CDR3 runs from the conserved cysteine through the conserved F or W. Fields, in order: clone size, V gene, D gene, J gene, CDR3 protein, CDR3 DNA. A D gene is named only where the DNA matches it firmly. Rows give clone size only sometimes, using once, few, many, or a class for an expanded clone.

-	TRBV27	-	TRBJ2-5	CASSPTGTNQETQYF	TGTGCCAGCAGTCCCACCGGGACAAACCAAGAGACCCAGTACTTC
-	TRBV2	-	TRBJ1-2	CASSGRPNYGYTF	TGTGCCAGCAGTGGCCGGCCTAACTATGGCTACACCTTC
-	TRBV4-3	TRBD2	TRBJ2-2	CASSHQSPGGNTGELFF	TGCGCCAGCAGCCATCAATCCCCGGGAGGGAACACCGGGGAGCTGTTTTTT
-	TRBV5-4	-	TRBJ2-7	CASSRDPSYEQYF	TGTGCCAGCAGTCGGGACCCCTCCTACGAGCAGTACTTC
few	TRBV28	-	TRBJ2-1	CASSRGGEQFF	TGTGCCAGCAGTCGGGGAGGTGAGCAGTTCTTC
-	TRBV27	-	TRBJ2-5	CASSLVGREETQYF	TGTGCCAGCAGCCTTGTGGGCCGCGAAGAGACCCAGTACTTC
once	TRBV9	-	TRBJ2-1	CASSASNPGPLLF	TGTGCCAGCAGCGCGTCTAATCCGGGCCCCCTACTCTTC
-	TRBV9	TRBD2	TRBJ2-1	CASSVDVLAGALNEQFF	TGTGCCAGCAGCGTAGATGTTCTAGCGGGAGCCCTCAATGAGCAGTTCTTC
-	TRBV7-8	-	TRBJ2-7	CASSLTRGFLSDEQYF	TGTGCCAGCAGCTTAACTAGGGGGTTCTTATCCGACGAGCAGTACTTC
-	TRBV14	-	TRBJ2-5	CASSERRRETQYF	TGTGCCAGCAGCGAAAGAAGGAGGGAGACCCAGTACTTC
-	TRBV9	-	TRBJ2-1	CASSEWGTAEQFF	TGTGCCAGCAGCGAGTGGGGGACGGCAGAGCAGTTCTTC
once	TRBV27	-	TRBJ2-1	CASSLGSNEQFF	TGTGCCAGCAGTTTAGGTAGCAATGAGCAGTTCTTC
-	TRBV10-2	-	TRBJ2-1	CASNDRGFYNEQFF	TGCGCCAGCAACGACAGAGGCTTCTACAATGAGCAGTTCTTC
-	TRBV6-6	-	TRBJ2-1	CASSYGGRNNEQFF	TGTGCCAGCAGTTACGGAGGGAGGAACAATGAGCAGTTCTTC
-	TRBV7-9	TRBD1	TRBJ1-3	CASSPRTGSSGNTIYF	TGTGCCAGCAGCCCCCGGACAGGAAGCTCTGGAAACACCATATATTTT
once	TRBV14	-	TRBJ2-6	CASSQYRAGANVLTF	TGTGCCAGCAGCCAATACAGGGCTGGGGCCAACGTCCTGACTTTC